This T cell receptor beta chain was sequenced during a study of shared clonotypes between healthy human individuals. Each subset's genomic DNA was shared equally among a number of immunoSEQ plates. Data came from immunoSEQ multiplex PCR; TCRdb stores just in-frame clones and leaves some out. The table has approximately 350,000 clones, 90% to 98% seen once. Remarks on this clone: The antigen is unknown.

Regarding the study as a whole: In having few donors, the study represented limited genetic and exposure-history diversity. Larger estimated richness was generally seen in naive subsets than in memory subsets. Clonotypes shared by all four sorted-subset donors had higher generation probabilities than non-shared clonotypes.

The source material was memory CD8+ T cells sorted from blood. Subset denoted: CD45RO+ cells pooled with CCR7-negative TemRA cells. The clonotype originates from a man aged 25-45 years in good health.

CDR3 DNA: TGTGCCATCAGGGATAGAGCTGCCGCTGGAAACACCATATATTTT. It translates to CAIRDRAAAGNTIYF. The chain employs TRBV10-3 and TRBJ1-3; the D is unclear. CDR1 and CDR2 (germline): ENHRY, SYGVKD. The CDR3 is 15 residues long. The ends were cut back, 6 bases at V and 2 bases at J, with 14 bases in the middle.